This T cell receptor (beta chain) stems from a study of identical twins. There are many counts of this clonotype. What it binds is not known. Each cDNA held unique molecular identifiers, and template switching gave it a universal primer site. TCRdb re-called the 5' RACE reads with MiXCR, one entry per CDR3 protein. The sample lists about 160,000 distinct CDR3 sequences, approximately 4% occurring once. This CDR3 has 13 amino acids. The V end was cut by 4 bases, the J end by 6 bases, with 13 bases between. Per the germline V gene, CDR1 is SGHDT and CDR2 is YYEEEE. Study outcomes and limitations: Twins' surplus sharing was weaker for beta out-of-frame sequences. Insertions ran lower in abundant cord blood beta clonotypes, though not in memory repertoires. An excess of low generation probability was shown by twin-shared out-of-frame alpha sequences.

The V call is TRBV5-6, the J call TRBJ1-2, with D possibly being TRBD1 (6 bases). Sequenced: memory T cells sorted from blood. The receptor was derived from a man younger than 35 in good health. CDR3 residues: CASSPGQLNGYTF. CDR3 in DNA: TGTGCCAGCAGCCCCGGACAGTTGAATGGCTACACCTTC.